Listed below are T cell receptor beta chains from one sample, sequenced in a study of type 1 regulatory T cells. Antigen specificity for these receptors is unknown. Via MiXCR, TCRdb re-called the reads, giving one row per CDR3 protein. The sample lists about 42,000 distinct CDR3 sequences, about 12% occurring once. The sequencing input was cultured non-Tr1 T cells, either the whole culture or a sorted T cell fraction (not recorded which). These receptors were taken from a human donor in good health. Both conserved end residues are part of each CDR3. D genes are given only for firm matches. Not every row has a clone size; where given, it reads once, few, many or a size class.

cdr3_length j_call clone_size d_call v_call cdr3_nt cdr3_aa
15 TRBJ2-5 medium-sized - TRBV3-1 TGTGCCAGCAGCCTCGGCTCCGCGGGCCAAGAGACCCAGTACTTC CASSLGSAGQETQYF
14 TRBJ2-7 few - TRBV30 TGTGCCTGGAGTCCAGGGACGAAAAATTACGAGCAGTACTTC CAWSPGTKNYEQYF
16 TRBJ2-3 - TRBD2 TRBV12-3/TRBV12-4 TGTGCCAGCAGTTTAATACTAGCGGGAAGCACAGATACGCAGTATTTT CASSLILAGSTDTQYF
15 TRBJ2-7 medium-sized TRBD2 TRBV7-9 TGTGCCAGCAGCCCTAGCGGGAGGCCCCCCTACGAGCAGTACTTC CASSPSGRPPYEQYF
17 TRBJ2-6 few - TRBV20-1 TGCAGTGCCCCCTCCGGGACAAGGATCTCTGGGGCCAACGTCCTGACTTTC CSAPSGTRISGANVLTF
16 TRBJ2-6 - TRBD1 TRBV5-1 TGCGCCAGCAGCTTTGACAGGGGGCTGGGGGCCAACGTCCTGACTTTC CASSFDRGLGANVLTF
14 TRBJ1-6 few - TRBV7-2 TGTGCCAGCAGCTTTAACACGGGGGATTCACCCCTCCACTTT CASSFNTGDSPLHF
12 TRBJ2-5 many - TRBV10-3 TGTGCCATCAGTGGCAGGGAAGAGACCCAGTACTTC CAISGREETQYF
13 TRBJ1-2 few - TRBV9 TGTGCCAGCAGCGTAGGCCAAAGCTATGGCTACACCTTC CASSVGQSYGYTF
11 TRBJ2-3 many - TRBV3-1 TGTGCCAGCAGCCAACTAGATACGCAGTATTTT CASSQLDTQYF
17 TRBJ2-7 - TRBD2 TRBV20-1 TGCAGTGCTATACCCGGGACTAGCGGGAGGAGCTCCTACGAGCAGTACTTC CSAIPGTSGRSSYEQYF
11 TRBJ2-1 many - TRBV6-2/TRBV6-3 TGTGCCACCACCATCTACAATGAGCAGTTCTTC CATTIYNEQFF
13 TRBJ1-1 few - TRBV7-8 TGTGCCAGCAGCTTAGCGGCAGGGTTTGGAGCTTTCTTT CASSLAAGFGAFF
16 TRBJ2-3 - TRBD2 TRBV5-1 TGCGCCAGCAGCTTGGAGGCTAGCGGACCCGTAGATACGCAGTATTTT CASSLEASGPVDTQYF
15 TRBJ2-5 many TRBD2 TRBV5-1 TGCGCCAGCCGCATAGCGGGAGGACAAGAAGAGACCCAGTACTTC CASRIAGGQEETQYF
15 TRBJ2-5 many TRBD1 TRBV5-1 TGCGCCAGCAGCTTGGCTGGGACAGGGACAGAGACCCAGTACTTC CASSLAGTGTETQYF
15 TRBJ2-2 many TRBD1 TRBV7-2 TGTGCCAGCACCTTAGGGGACAGGAACCCCGGGGAGCTGTTTTTT CASTLGDRNPGELFF
14 TRBJ1-1 few - TRBV7-9 TGTGCCAGCAGCTTAGTCGACAGGAACACTGAAGCTTTCTTT CASSLVDRNTEAFF
13 TRBJ2-7 many - TRBV14 TGTGCCAGCAGCTCCACCGGGGCCTCGGAGCAGTACTTC CASSSTGASEQYF
19 TRBJ2-6 many TRBD2 TRBV6-5 TGTGCCAGCAGTTACAGTTTCGGGAGGGGAAGCTCTGGGGCCAACGTCCTGACTTTC CASSYSFGRGSSGANVLTF
14 TRBJ2-2 - - TRBV5-1 TGCGCCAGCAGCTCGGATTCGGGGAGCGGGGAGCTGTTTTTT CASSSDSGSGELFF
15 TRBJ2-2 medium-sized - TRBV12-3/TRBV12-4 TGTGCCAGCAGTTTAGGATCAGGGCGCACCGGGGAGCTGTTTTTT CASSLGSGRTGELFF
14 TRBJ1-2 many TRBD1 TRBV27 TGTGCCAGCAGTCCGGACAGGGTCGATTATGGCTACACCTTC CASSPDRVDYGYTF
14 TRBJ1-5 many - TRBV19 TGTGCCAGTAGTTCCATGTTACGCAATCAGCCCCAGCATTTT CASSSMLRNQPQHF
15 TRBJ2-1 many TRBD2 TRBV12-3/TRBV12-4 TGTGCCAGCTCCACGACTAGCGGGGCTTTCAATGAGCAGTTCTTC CASSTTSGAFNEQFF
12 TRBJ2-7 - TRBD2 TRBV6-2/TRBV6-3 TGTGCCAGCAGTCTTTCAGCGGGGGGGCAGTACTTC CASSLSAGGQYF
12 TRBJ1-2 many - TRBV20-1 TGCAGTGCTAGAGGGGGGAACTATGGCTACACCTTC CSARGGNYGYTF
15 TRBJ2-1 - TRBD2 TRBV12-3/TRBV12-4 TGTGCCAGCAACATACTAGCGGGAGGAGGGGATGAGCAGTTCTTC CASNILAGGGDEQFF
12 TRBJ2-5 many TRBD1 TRBV10-3 TGTGCCATCGAGGACAGGGAAGAGACCCAGTACTTC CAIEDREETQYF
13 TRBJ2-1 many - TRBV28 TGTGCCACTCGGGAACCGGGGTCCAATGAGCAGTTCTTC CATREPGSNEQFF
14 TRBJ2-1 - - TRBV27 TGTGCCAGCAGTTTAAGAAGGGGTGTCAATGAGCAGTTCTTC CASSLRRGVNEQFF
14 TRBJ1-1 many - TRBV7-2 TGTGCCAGCAGCTGGATGGGGTCCAGCACTGAAGCTTTCTTT CASSWMGSSTEAFF
15 TRBJ2-1 - TRBD2 TRBV7-2 TGTGCCAGCAGCTTAATGCTAGCGGGAGAAAATCAGCAGTTCTTC CASSLMLAGENQQFF
16 TRBJ2-5 - TRBD2 TRBV20-1 TGCAGTGCCATAGCGGGGACCTCCCTGATCCAAGAGACCCAGTACTTC CSAIAGTSLIQETQYF
16 TRBJ1-2 - TRBD1 TRBV28 TGTGCCAGCAGTTTACCCGGGACAGGACAGAACTATGGCTACACCTTC CASSLPGTGQNYGYTF
13 TRBJ1-2 many - TRBV28 TGTGCCAGCAGCCAGACAGCTAACTATGGCTACACCTTC CASSQTANYGYTF
19 TRBJ2-1 - TRBD2 TRBV7-9 TGTGCCAGCAGCTCCCCCCTCGGGACTAGCGGTCTGAAAGCCGGTGAGCAGTTCTTC CASSSPLGTSGLKAGEQFF
15 TRBJ2-5 few - TRBV18 TGTGCCAGCTCACCAATGACCGGCCAACAAGAGACCCAGTACTTC CASSPMTGQQETQYF
14 TRBJ2-3 many - TRBV20-1 TGCAGTGCCTCTGACAGTCAAGGCTCAGATACGCAGTATTTT CSASDSQGSDTQYF
12 TRBJ2-7 many - TRBV12-3/TRBV12-4 TGTGCCAGCAGTCCCCAGCGGACCCAGCAGTACTTC CASSPQRTQQYF
14 TRBJ2-1 many - TRBV20-1 TGCAGTGCCCTAGGAAGGAGCTCCTACAATGAGCAGTTCTTC CSALGRSSYNEQFF
15 TRBJ1-1 few - TRBV5-1 TGCGCCAGCAGGAGTTACGTAGGGGTGAACACTGAAGCTTTCTTT CASRSYVGVNTEAFF
14 TRBJ2-7 many TRBD1 TRBV18 TGTGCCAGCTCACACCGGGACAGCCTTTACGAGCAGTACTTC CASSHRDSLYEQYF
13 TRBJ2-7 many - TRBV5-1 TGCGCCAGCAATAAGGAGGGGAGGTACGAGCAGTACTTC CASNKEGRYEQYF
16 TRBJ2-2 - TRBD2 TRBV29-1 TGCAGCTCAGAAGTACAGACTAGCCGAGTCAGGGGGGAGCTGTTTTTT CSSEVQTSRVRGELFF
17 TRBJ2-6 - TRBD1 TRBV7-2 TGTGCCAGCAGGCGAGGGGGCGTAACCTCTGGGGCCAACGTCCTGACTTTC CASRRGGVTSGANVLTF
14 TRBJ2-2 few TRBD2 TRBV20-1 TGCAGTGCTTTCCTAGCGGCGAACACCGGGGAGCTGTTTTTT CSAFLAANTGELFF
15 TRBJ2-2 few TRBD2 TRBV20-1 TGCAGTGCTAGATTTAGCGGGACCGTTCCCGGGGAGCTGTTTTTT CSARFSGTVPGELFF
14 TRBJ2-2 many - TRBV5-1 TGCGCCAGCTCTCGACTACTCAACACCGGGGAGCTGTTTTTT CASSRLLNTGELFF
15 TRBJ2-1 many - TRBV5-1 TGCGCCAGCAGCTTGATGGGTACCGGGTACAATGAGCAGTTCTTC CASSLMGTGYNEQFF
12 TRBJ2-3 - - TRBV20-1 TGCAGTGCCCAGGGCGGGACAGATACGCAGTATTTT CSAQGGTDTQYF
14 TRBJ2-2 many - TRBV6-5 TGTGCCAGCAGTTACGACCTAATCACCGGGGAGCTGTTTTTT CASSYDLITGELFF
13 TRBJ2-2 many TRBD1 TRBV29-1 TGCACCGGGACAGGAACAAGCACCGGGGAGCTGTTTTTT CTGTGTSTGELFF
17 TRBJ2-7 - TRBD2 TRBV7-2 TGTGCCAGCAGCCTAGGACTAGCGGGAGCACAATCCTACGAGCAGTACTTC CASSLGLAGAQSYEQYF
16 TRBJ1-1 - - TRBV20-1 TGCAGTGCTAGAGATTTTGGGAGATTGGTGAACACTGAAGCTTTCTTT CSARDFGRLVNTEAFF